This T cell receptor beta chain was sequenced during a study of circulating CD8 cells and anti-PD-1 response in melanoma. General study results and limits: Under 8% of TRB clonotypes were shared between subsets at M1. Diversity ranked highest in DNEG and lowest in TIGIT subsets.

TCR libraries were prepared from approximately 15 ng of total RNA with the QIAseq Immune Repertoire TCR panel. TCRdb called the reads again in MiXCR, with one record for every CDR3 protein. The repertoire holds around 400 distinct CDR3 sequences, with around 8.6% as singletons. This clonotype is termed medium-sized. The target antigen is unknown. The conserved closing phenylalanine or tryptophan is absent in this CDR3, likely reflecting a read error. The germline V gene has CDR1 KGHDR and CDR2 SFDVKD. Trimming removed 2 bases from V and 4 bases from J, with 8 bases in between. The CDR3 is 14 amino acids. From live CD3+CD8+TCRalphabeta+ cells, four PD-1 and/or TIGIT subsets were sorted.

The V call is TRBV24-1, the J call TRBJ2-1; D is uncertain. The sequence came from a human donor with melanoma. Sequences were derived from CD8+ T cells from PBMCs, sampled at baseline or after one month of anti-PD-1 therapy (not recorded which). CDR3 sequence reads: CATSDSGPYNEQFL. The DNA of the CDR3 is TGTGCCACCAGTGATTCCGGGCCTTACAATGAGCAGTTCCTC.